These 8 T cell receptor beta chains originate from one sample sequenced in a study of T cell responses to AZD1222 COVID-19 vaccine. Measured with immunoSEQ multiplex PCR; TCRdb has only the in-frame clones, and not every one. This table has approximately 110,000 clones, about nine tenths appearing once. The source material was peripheral blood, sampled on day 0 of AZD1222 vaccination. The receptors originated from an adult in good health.

The chain employs TRBV5-1 and TRBJ2-2; possible D gene TRBD2, 5 bases. Trimming shortened V by 0 bases and J by 4 bases, and 7 bases separated the two germline ends. The CDR3 sequence is 14 residues long. Germline V gene lookup returns CDR1 SGHRS and CDR2 YFSETQ. This CDR3 reads CASSLAGGTGELFF. The CDR3 DNA reads as TGCGCCAGCAGCTTGGCAGGAGGCACCGGGGAGCTGTTTTTT.

This chain connects TRBV3-1 (or the pseudogene TRBV3-2) to TRBJ2-7; no clear D gene. This CDR3 has 13 amino acids. Germline CDR1 LGHDT, CDR2 YNNKEL (reference sequence). The V end lost 4 bases, the J end lost 7 bases, and 14 bases lay between the germline ends. The CDR3 DNA follows: TGTGCCAGCAGCCCATCGACCGGACCGGAGCAGTACTTC. Its translation: CASSPSTGPEQYF.

This clone was seen only a few times. V is TRBV3-1 (or the pseudogene TRBV3-2) and J is TRBJ1-1, with D possibly TRBD1 on 5 matching bases. CDR1 and CDR2 (germline): LGHDT, YNNKEL (reference sequence). This CDR3 is built from 12 residues. Trimming pared 8 bases from V and 10 bases from J, leaving 17 bases between. The CDR3 sequence: CASQVGTGGAFF. CDR3 coding DNA: TGTGCCAGCCAGGTCGGGACGGGGGGAGCTTTCTTT.

The chain uses TRBV5-1 and TRBJ1-1, with a possible D match to TRBD1 (5 bases). This CDR3 contains 14 residues. CDR1 is SGHRS and CDR2 is YFSETQ in the germline V gene. With 3 bases removed from V and 0 bases from J, the gap between germline ends came to 9 bases. This CDR3 is CASSWGIMNTEAFF. CDR3 bases: TGCGCCAGCAGCTGGGGGATTATGAACACTGAAGCTTTCTTT.

V and J are TRBV6-5 and TRBJ1-2; 7 bases align to TRBD1. Germline loops: CDR1 MNHEY, CDR2 SVGAGI. This CDR3 is built from 11 residues. J was trimmed by 12 bases and V by 6 bases; bases with no gene match: 7. CDR3 loop: CASRRGRVDTF. Written as DNA, the CDR3 is TGTGCCAGCAGGAGGGGGCGAGTCGACACCTTC.

The CDR3 sequence is CASSPGQGMVGEQYF. For the CDR3, the DNA is TGTGCCAGCTCACCGGGGCAGGGAATGGTAGGCGAGCAGTACTTC. V and J are TRBV18 and TRBJ2-7, with D possibly being TRBD1 (5 bases). Germline CDR1 reads KGHSH; CDR2 reads LQKENI. Deletions cut 3 bases from V and 6 bases from J, with 18 bases between. This CDR3 comprises 15 residues.

The chain carries TRBV19 and TRBJ2-7; no clear D. The V and J ends lost 11 bases and 2 bases respectively, with 13 bases between them. Germline V lookup: CDR1 LNHDA, CDR2 SQIVND (reference sequence). There are 12 residues in the CDR3. CDR3 DNA sequence: TGTGCCCCCAGACGAGAAGCCTACGAGCAGTACTTC. It is translated as CAPRREAYEQYF.

The chain combines TRBV28 with TRBJ1-3; tentative D call: TRBD1 (5 bases). Between the trimmed V and J ends, which lost 11 bases and 3 bases, there was a span of 17 bases. CDR3 length: 14 residues. CDR1 is MDHEN, CDR2 SYDVKM, per germline. CDR3 in DNA: TGTGCCGCCTCGCTTTCGCAGGGTGGAAACACCATATATTTT. Amino acids: CAASLSQGGNTIYF.